This T cell receptor beta chain appears in the sequencing data of a study of cytomegalovirus exposure and HLA in healthy donors. The PCR employed 60 Vbeta primers together with 13 Jbeta primers. The assay was immunoSEQ multiplex PCR, and TCRdb's table has in-frame clones only and misses some. The sample records about 130,000 clones, about 82% being singletons. With 3 bases removed from V and 8 bases from J, the gap between germline ends came to 16 bases. The CDR3 covers 14 residues. Germline CDR1 is LNHDA and CDR2 is SQIVND (reference sequence). The sequence derives from a female donor in good health and CMV-seropositive. Source material: PBMCs. The V and J genes are TRBV19 and TRBJ1-2; D is unclear. The CDR3 nucleotides are TGTGCCAGTAGTATGAGTGTGACCTACGGGGGCTACACCTTC. This gives the protein CASSMSVTYGGYTF.